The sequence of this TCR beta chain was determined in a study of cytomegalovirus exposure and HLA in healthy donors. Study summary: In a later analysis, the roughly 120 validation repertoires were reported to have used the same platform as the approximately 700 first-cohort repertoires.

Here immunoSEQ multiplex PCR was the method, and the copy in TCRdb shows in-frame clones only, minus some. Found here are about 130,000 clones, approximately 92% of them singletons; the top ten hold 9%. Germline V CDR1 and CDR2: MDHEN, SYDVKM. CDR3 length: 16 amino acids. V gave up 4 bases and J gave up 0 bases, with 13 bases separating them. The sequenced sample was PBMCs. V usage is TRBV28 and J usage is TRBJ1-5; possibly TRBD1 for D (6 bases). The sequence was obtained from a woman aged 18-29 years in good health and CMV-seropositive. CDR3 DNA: TGTGCCAGCAGTTATCAGGGGTTCTATAGCAATCAGCCCCAGCATTTT. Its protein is CASSYQGFYSNQPQHF.